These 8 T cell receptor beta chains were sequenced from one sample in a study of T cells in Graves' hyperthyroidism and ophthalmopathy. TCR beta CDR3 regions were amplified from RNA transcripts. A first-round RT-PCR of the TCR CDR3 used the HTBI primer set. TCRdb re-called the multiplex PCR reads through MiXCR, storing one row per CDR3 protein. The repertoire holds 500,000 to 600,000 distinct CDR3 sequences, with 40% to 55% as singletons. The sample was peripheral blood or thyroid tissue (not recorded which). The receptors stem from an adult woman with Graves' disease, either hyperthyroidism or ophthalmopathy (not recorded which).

The chain's CDR3 is CASSDTGDGWTGELFF. As DNA, the CDR3 is TGTGCCAGCAGTGATACAGGGGACGGTTGGACCGGGGAGCTGTTTTTT. The rearrangement uses TRBV2 and TRBJ2-2; 7 nucleotides match TRBD1. Looked up from germline, CDR1 is SNHLY and CDR2 is FYNNEI. The CDR3 covers 16 residues. Losses at the gene ends were 3 bases for V and 5 bases for J; bases not matched to a gene: 9. Using reference TRBV2 and TRBJ2-2 for the parts outside the CDR3, the full variable domain is EPEVTQTPSHQVTQMGQEVILRCVPISNHLYFYWYRQILGQKVEFLVSFYNNEISEKSEIFDDQFSVERPDGSNFTLKIRSTKLEDSAMYFCASSDTGDGWTGELFFGEGSRLTVL.

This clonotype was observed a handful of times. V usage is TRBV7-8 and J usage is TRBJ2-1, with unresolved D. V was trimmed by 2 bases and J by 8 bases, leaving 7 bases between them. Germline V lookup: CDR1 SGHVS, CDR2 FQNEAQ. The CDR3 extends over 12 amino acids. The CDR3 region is CASSLRTDEQFF. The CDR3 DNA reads TGTGCCAGCAGCTTAAGGACGGATGAGCAGTTCTTC.

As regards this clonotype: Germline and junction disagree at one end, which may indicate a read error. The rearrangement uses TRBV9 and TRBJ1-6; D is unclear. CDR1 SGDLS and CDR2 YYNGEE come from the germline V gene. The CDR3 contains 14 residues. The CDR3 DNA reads TGTGCCAGCAGCCTCCTGGATGGTAATTCACTCCTCCACTTT. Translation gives CASSLLDGNSLLHF.

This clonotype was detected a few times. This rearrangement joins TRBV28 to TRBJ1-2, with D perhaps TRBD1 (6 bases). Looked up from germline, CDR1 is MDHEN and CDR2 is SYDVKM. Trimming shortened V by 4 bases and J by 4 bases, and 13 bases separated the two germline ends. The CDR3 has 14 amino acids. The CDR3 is CASSSIRQVYGYTF. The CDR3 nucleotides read TGTGCCAGCAGTTCGATTAGACAGGTCTATGGCTACACCTTC.

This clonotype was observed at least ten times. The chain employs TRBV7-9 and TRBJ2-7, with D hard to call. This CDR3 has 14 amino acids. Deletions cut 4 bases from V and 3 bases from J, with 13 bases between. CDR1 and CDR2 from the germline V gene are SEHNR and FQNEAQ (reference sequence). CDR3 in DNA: TGTGCCAGCAGCTCGCCACAAAACCTCTACGAGCAGTACTTC. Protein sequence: CASSSPQNLYEQYF.

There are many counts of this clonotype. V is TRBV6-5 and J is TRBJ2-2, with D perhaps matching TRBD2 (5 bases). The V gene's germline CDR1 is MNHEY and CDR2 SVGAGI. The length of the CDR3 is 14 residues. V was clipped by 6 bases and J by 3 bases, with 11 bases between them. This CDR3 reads CASRPAEHTGELFF. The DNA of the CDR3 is TGTGCCAGCAGACCAGCGGAGCACACCGGGGAGCTGTTTTTT.

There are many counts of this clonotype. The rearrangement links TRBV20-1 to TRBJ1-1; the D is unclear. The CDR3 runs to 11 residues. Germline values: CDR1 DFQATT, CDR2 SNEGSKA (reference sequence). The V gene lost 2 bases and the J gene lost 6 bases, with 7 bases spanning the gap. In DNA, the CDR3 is TGCAGTGCTAGAAGGCCTCCTGAAGCTTTCTTT. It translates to CSARRPPEAFF.

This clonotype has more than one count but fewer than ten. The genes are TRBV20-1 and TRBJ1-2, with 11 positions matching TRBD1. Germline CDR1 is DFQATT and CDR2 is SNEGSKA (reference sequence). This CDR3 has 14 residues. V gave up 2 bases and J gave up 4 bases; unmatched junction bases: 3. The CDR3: CSARSGTGGYGYTF. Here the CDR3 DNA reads TGCAGTGCTAGAAGCGGGACAGGGGGCTATGGCTACACCTTC.